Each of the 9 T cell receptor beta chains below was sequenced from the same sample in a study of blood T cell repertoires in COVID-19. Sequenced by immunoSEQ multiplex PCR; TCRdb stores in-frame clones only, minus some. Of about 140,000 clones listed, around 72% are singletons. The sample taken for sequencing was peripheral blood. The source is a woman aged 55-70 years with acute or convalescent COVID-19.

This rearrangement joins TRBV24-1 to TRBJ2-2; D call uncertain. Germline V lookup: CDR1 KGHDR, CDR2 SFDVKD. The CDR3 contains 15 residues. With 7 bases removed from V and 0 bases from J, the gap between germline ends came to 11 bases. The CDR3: CATSSGATNTGELFF. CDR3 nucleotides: TGTGCCACCAGCTCTGGAGCGACGAACACCGGGGAGCTGTTTTTT.

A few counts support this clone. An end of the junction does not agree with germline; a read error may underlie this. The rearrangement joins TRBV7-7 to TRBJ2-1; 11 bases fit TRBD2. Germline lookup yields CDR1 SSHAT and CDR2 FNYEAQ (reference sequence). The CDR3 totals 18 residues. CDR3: CASSLWVSGRAGHNEQFF. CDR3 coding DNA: TGTGCTAGCAGCTTATGGGTTAGCGGGAGGGCCGGCCACAATGAGCAGTTCTTC. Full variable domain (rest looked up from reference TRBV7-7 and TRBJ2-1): GAGVSQSPRYKVTKRGQDVTLRCDPISSHATLYWYQQALGQGPEFLTYFNYEAQPDKSGLPSDRFSAERPEGSISTLTIQRTEQRDSAMYRCASSLWVSGRAGHNEQFFGPGTRLTVL.

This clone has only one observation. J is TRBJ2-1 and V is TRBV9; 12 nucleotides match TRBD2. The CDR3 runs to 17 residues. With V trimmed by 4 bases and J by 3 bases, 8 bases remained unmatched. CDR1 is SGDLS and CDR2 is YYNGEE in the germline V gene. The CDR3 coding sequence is TGTGCCAGCAGCCGAACAACTAGCGGGAGGAACTACAATGAGCAGTTCTTC. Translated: CASSRTTSGRNYNEQFF.

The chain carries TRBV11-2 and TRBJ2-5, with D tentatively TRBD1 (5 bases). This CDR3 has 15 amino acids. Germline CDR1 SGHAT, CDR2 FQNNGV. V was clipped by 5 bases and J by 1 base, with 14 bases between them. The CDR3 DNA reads TGTGCCAGCAGCGGGGTGGTAGGGGCCCAAGAGACCCAGTACTTC. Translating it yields CASSGVVGAQETQYF.

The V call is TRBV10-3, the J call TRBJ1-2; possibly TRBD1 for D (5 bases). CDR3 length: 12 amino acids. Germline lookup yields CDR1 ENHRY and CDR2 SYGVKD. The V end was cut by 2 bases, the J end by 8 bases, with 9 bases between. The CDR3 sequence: CAISENGGGYTF. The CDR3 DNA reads TGTGCCATCAGTGAGAACGGGGGAGGCTACACCTTC.

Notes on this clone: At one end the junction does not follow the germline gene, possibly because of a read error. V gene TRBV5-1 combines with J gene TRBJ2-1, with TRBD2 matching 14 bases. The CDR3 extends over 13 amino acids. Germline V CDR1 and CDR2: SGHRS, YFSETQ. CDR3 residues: CASSSGTSGSGVF. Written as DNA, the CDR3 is TGCGCCAGCAGCTCCGGGACTAGCGGGAGTGGGGTCTTC.

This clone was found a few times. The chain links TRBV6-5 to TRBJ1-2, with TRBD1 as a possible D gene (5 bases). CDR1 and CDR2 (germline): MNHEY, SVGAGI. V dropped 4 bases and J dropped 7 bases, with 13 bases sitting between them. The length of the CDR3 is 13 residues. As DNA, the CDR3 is TGTGCCAGCAGTTCCACAGGCTATGGTGGCTACACCTTC. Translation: CASSSTGYGGYTF.

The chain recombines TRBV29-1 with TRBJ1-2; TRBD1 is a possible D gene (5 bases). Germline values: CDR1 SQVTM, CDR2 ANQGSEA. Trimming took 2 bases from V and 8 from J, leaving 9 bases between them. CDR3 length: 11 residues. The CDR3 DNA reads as TGCAGCGTTGAATCCAGGGCGGGCTACACCTTC. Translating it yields CSVESRAGYTF.

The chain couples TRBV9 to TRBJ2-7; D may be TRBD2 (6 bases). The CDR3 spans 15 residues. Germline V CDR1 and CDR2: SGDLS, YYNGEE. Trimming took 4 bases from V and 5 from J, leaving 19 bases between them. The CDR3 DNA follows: TGTGCCAGCAGCCCTAGCTGGGGGGTAGGCGACGAGCAGTACTTC. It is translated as CASSPSWGVGDEQYF.